The 4 T cell receptor beta chains listed next were all sequenced from one sample in a study of shared clonotypes between healthy human individuals. Libraries were prepared by immunoSEQ multiplex PCR; TCRdb keeps only in-frame clonotypes and omits some of them. The repertoire holds around 990,000 clones, with roughly 80% as singletons. The material sequenced was memory CD4+ T cells from PBMCs. Specified subset: CD45RA-negative fraction. These TCRs come from a man between 18 and 29 years old in good health. Some clones in this sample may be carry-over from other donors' samples.

V and J are TRBV7-2 and TRBJ2-2, with D uncertain. Germline V gene lookup returns CDR1 SGHTA and CDR2 FQGNSA. The CDR3 covers 15 residues. V was shortened by 1 base and J by 1 base, with 7 bases between the two germline ends. CDR3 region: CASSLDALNTGELFF. The DNA for the CDR3 is TGTGCCAGCAGCTTAGATGCTTTGAACACCGGGGAGCTGTTTTTT.

In nucleotides, the CDR3 is TGTGCCAGCAGCATCCTTCGGGGCAGGAATGAGCAGTTCTTC. Translation: CASSILRGRNEQFF. The chain links TRBV5-6 to TRBJ2-1; perhaps D is TRBD1 or TRBD2 (5 bases each). The CDR3 spans 14 residues. The germline V and J ends were trimmed by 4 bases and 7 bases, with 15 bases remaining between them. The germline V gene encodes CDR1 SGHDT and CDR2 YYEEEE. Supplemented by reference TRBV5-6 and TRBJ2-1, the full variable domain reads DAGVTQSPTHLIKTRGQQVTLRCSPKSGHDTVSWYQQALGQGPQFIFQYYEEEERQRGNFPDRFSGHQFPNYSSELNVNALLLGDSALYLCASSILRGRNEQFFGPGTRLTVL.

This chain joins TRBV28 and TRBJ2-1, with TRBD2 identical over 10 bases. Germline CDR1 reads MDHEN; CDR2 reads SYDVKM. With V trimmed by 10 bases and J by 4 bases, 13 bases remained unmatched. This CDR3 comprises 16 residues. CDR3 in amino acids: CATEVGTSDLYNEQFF. CDR3 sequence (DNA): TGTGCCACCGAGGTAGGGACTAGCGATTTATACAATGAGCAGTTCTTC.

The chain has TRBV11-3 and TRBJ2-5; D is possibly TRBD1 (5 bases). CDR1 and CDR2 from the germline V gene are SGHNT and YENEEA. The length of the CDR3 is 13 residues. V lost 3 bases and J lost 4, with 9 bases in between. The CDR3 here is CASSFDRGETQYF. CDR3 DNA sequence: TGTGCCAGCAGCTTCGACAGAGGAGAGACCCAGTACTTC.